These 5 T cell receptor beta chains were all obtained from the same sample, sequenced in a study of blood T cell repertoires in COVID-19. This table comes from immunoSEQ multiplex PCR, and its TCRdb copy is limited to in-frame clones, with some not included. This sample has about 74,000 clones, with approximately 86% found just once. The sample comprised peripheral blood. Receptor source: an elderly woman with active or convalescent COVID-19.

The J gene is TRBJ2-7, the V gene TRBV5-4, with no clear D. Germline V CDR1 and CDR2: SGHNT, YYREEE (reference sequence). The CDR3 length is 13 residues. V was shortened by 4 bases and J by 0 bases, with 8 bases between the two germline ends. Here the CDR3 reads CASSVPSSYEQYF. In DNA form, the CDR3 reads TGTGCCAGCAGCGTTCCCAGCTCCTACGAGCAGTACTTC.

The chain links TRBV18 to TRBJ2-5; TRBD1 is a possible D gene (7 bases). CDR3 length equals 15 residues. Germline-derived CDR1 and CDR2 are KGHSH and LQKENI. The V end was cut by 4 bases, the J end by 2 bases, with 14 bases between. CDR3 region: CASSQPTGTQETQYF. In nucleotides, the CDR3 is TGTGCCAGCTCACAACCGACAGGGACTCAAGAGACCCAGTACTTC.

The chain employs TRBV2 and TRBJ1-5; 10 nucleotides agree with TRBD1. This CDR3 is 19 amino acids long. CDR1 and CDR2 (germline): SNHLY, FYNNEI. After removal of 6 bases from V and 2 bases from J, the junction contained 16 bases not matched to a gene. The CDR3 loop is CASSPPATGGLGGNQPQHF. The CDR3 coding sequence is TGTGCCAGCAGCCCCCCCGCGACAGGGGGCTTGGGGGGCAATCAGCCCCAGCATTTT.

The chain links TRBV4-2 to TRBJ1-4; TRBD1 matches 8 bases. The germline gives CDR1 LGHNA, CDR2 YNFKEQ. Trimming cost V 4 bases and J 3 bases; bases outside gene matches: 7. The CDR3 contains 16 residues. The CDR3 is CASSPRDRGANEKLFF. In DNA, the CDR3 is TGTGCCAGCAGCCCACGCGACAGGGGTGCTAATGAAAAACTGTTTTTT.

The chain carries TRBV14 and TRBJ2-1; 10 nucleotides match TRBD2. Per germline, CDR1 SGHDN and CDR2 FVKESK. This CDR3 spans 16 amino acids. Trimming cost V 5 bases and J 3 bases; bases outside gene matches: 7. The CDR3 loop is CASSSRLAGGYNEQFF. CDR3 nucleotides: TGTGCCAGCAGCAGCCGTTTAGCGGGAGGCTACAATGAGCAGTTCTTC.